The entry below gives a single TCR beta chain sequence along with its context. Looked up from germline, CDR1 is DFQATT and CDR2 is SNEGSKA (reference sequence). Trimming shortened V by 3 bases and J by 3 bases, and 12 bases separated the two germline ends. CDR3 length: 14 residues. From the RT-PCR reads, TCRdb called clonotypes with MiXCR, one entry per CDR3 protein. Among hundreds of thousands of distinct CDR3 sequences listed, approximately 14% were seen once. Source material: memory CD4+ T cells from blood. The sequence was collected from a female donor in good health, serving as a healthy control. This chain links TRBV20-1 with TRBJ1-5, with D perhaps TRBD1 (5 bases). CDR3 nucleotide sequence: TGCAGTGCTAGGGAGGGGTCCCCCAATCAGCCCCAGCATTTT. It encodes CSAREGSPNQPQHF.